The rows below give T cell receptor beta chains drawn from one sample of a study of T cells in Graves' hyperthyroidism and ophthalmopathy. In TCRdb, the multiplex PCR reads were re-called with MiXCR into one record per CDR3 protein. The data show under 450,000 distinct CDR3 sequences, approximately 15% seen once. The specimen sequenced was blood. The receptors stem from a man between 25 and 39 years old with Graves' hyperthyroidism that later progressed to Graves' ophthalmopathy. CDR3s include the opening cysteine and the closing phenylalanine or tryptophan. A D gene is named only where the DNA matches it firmly. Only some rows state a clone size, as once, few, many or a class for expanded clones.

j_gene	abundance	v_gene	d_gene	CDR3nt	CDR3aa
TRBJ1-6	many	TRBV28	TRBD1	TGTGCCAGCAGTTTGCCTGGACAGGGGTATTCACCCCTCCACTTT	CASSLPGQGYSPLHF
TRBJ1-5	many	TRBV2	TRBD1	TGTGCCAGCAGTGGGACAGGGGGGAGTCAGCCCCAGCATTTT	CASSGTGGSQPQHF
TRBJ1-3	few	TRBV5-4	.	TGTGCCAGCAGCTGGGGGGGGAACACCATATATTTT	CASSWGGNTIYF
TRBJ2-2	many	TRBV7-9	.	TGTGCCAGCAGCTTAAACCGGGGCAGCACCGGGGAGCTGTTTTTT	CASSLNRGSTGELFF
TRBJ1-4	many	TRBV6-1	.	TGTGCCAGCAGGGGACACGGTAGCGGTGAAAAACTGTTTTTT	CASRGHGSGEKLFF
TRBJ1-5	many	TRBV10-3	.	TGTGCCATCAGTGAGAGGTGGGGAAATCAGCCCCAGCATTTT	CAISERWGNQPQHF
TRBJ1-1	few	TRBV5-5	.	TGTGCCAGCAGACCCCCGCGGTCGGGGGCTGTCGCTGAAGCTTTCTTT	CASRPPRSGAVAEAFF
TRBJ2-5	.	TRBV6-1	TRBD1	TGTGCCAGCAGTGCGGGCCCTACAGGGGTTGGAGAGACCCAGTACTTC	CASSAGPTGVGETQYF
TRBJ1-1	.	TRBV4-1	.	TGCGCCAGCAGCCAAGGAGCAATGAACACTGAAGCTTTCTTT	CASSQGAMNTEAFF
TRBJ2-2	many	TRBV7-6	TRBD2	TGTGCCAGCAGCTCGGGACTAGCGGGGGCCCTCACCGGGGAGCTGTTTTTT	CASSSGLAGALTGELFF
TRBJ2-1	many	TRBV30	TRBD2	TGTGCCTGGAGTTGGACTAGCGGGGACGGGCGGTTCTTC	CAWSWTSGDGRFF
TRBJ2-7	.	TRBV6-1	.	TGTGCCAGCACTAATACGATCCCAGGGGCTCGGGAGCAGTACTTC	CASTNTIPGAREQYF
TRBJ2-7	many	TRBV7-2	.	TGTGCCAGCAGCTTAGGGGGGAACCTCCCCTACGAGCAGTACTTC	CASSLGGNLPYEQYF
TRBJ1-5	many	TRBV28	.	TGTGCCAGCAGTACAGGGATCTACAATCAGCCCCAGCATTTT	CASSTGIYNQPQHF
TRBJ2-5	few	TRBV12-5	TRBD1	TGTGCTAGTGGTTACGGGACAGGGTACCAAGAGACCCAGTACTTC	CASGYGTGYQETQYF
TRBJ2-6	few	TRBV27	TRBD1	TGTGCCAGCAGTTTGACAGGGGGCTTCTCTGGGGCCAACGTCCTGACTTTC	CASSLTGGFSGANVLTF
TRBJ1-5	many	TRBV28	TRBD1	TGTGCCAGCAGTTTAGTTCCGGGCCAGGGGGTCTTCCTACAGCCCCAGCATTTT	CASSLVPGQGVFLQPQHF
TRBJ2-5	few	TRBV27	TRBD1	TGTGCCAGCAGTTTATCGACAGGGAGCCAAGAGACCCAGTACTTC	CASSLSTGSQETQYF
TRBJ1-1	few	TRBV13	.	TGTGCCAGCAGCTTAGTAGGCAAGGTGAACACTGAAGCTTTCTTT	CASSLVGKVNTEAFF
TRBJ2-3	.	TRBV7-3	TRBD2	TGTGCCAACAGCCCCATGACTAGCGGGGGGACCAAGGGCACGCAGTATTTT	CANSPMTSGGTKGTQYF
TRBJ1-6	.	TRBV5-1	.	TGCGCCAGCAGAAGGGAGTCCTATAATTCACCCCTCCACTTT	CASRRESYNSPLHF
TRBJ1-6	.	TRBV4-1	.	TGCGCCAGCAGCCAAGGGGAGGGGTTCAATTCACCCCTCCACTTT	CASSQGEGFNSPLHF
TRBJ2-7	many	TRBV7-9	.	TGTGCCAGCAGCTTAGGGGGGGAGGAAGAGCAGTACTTC	CASSLGGEEEQYF
TRBJ1-5	few	TRBV7-2	TRBD1	TGTGCCAGCAGCTTAGGCCCCGGATTCAGGGGGGACAGCAATCAGCCCCAGCATTTT	CASSLGPGFRGDSNQPQHF
TRBJ2-6	.	TRBV7-9	TRBD1	TGTGCCAGCAGCCCTAGGACAGGCCGCTCTGGGGCCAACGTCCTGACTTTC	CASSPRTGRSGANVLTF
TRBJ1-1	many	TRBV28	.	TGTGCCAGCACCGGACAGCTCACTGAAGCTTTCTTT	CASTGQLTEAFF
TRBJ1-2	.	TRBV28	.	TGTGCCAGCAGGCTCGGGGGGGGGGCAGGCTATGGCTACACCTTC	CASRLGGGAGYGYTF
TRBJ2-1	many	TRBV12-3/TRBV12-4	TRBD1	TGTGCCAGCAGCGGCGGACAGGGGGTCTTTAATGAGCAGTTCTTC	CASSGGQGVFNEQFF
TRBJ2-3	few	TRBV3-1	TRBD2	TGTGCCAGCAGCACTAATAGGGCTAGCGGGGGGAACACAGATACGCAGTATTTT	CASSTNRASGGNTDTQYF
TRBJ2-7	.	TRBV5-1	.	TGCGCCAGCAGCTTAAAACAGGGCCACTACGAGCAGTACTTC	CASSLKQGHYEQYF
TRBJ1-2	.	TRBV7-9	TRBD1	TGTGCCAGCAGCTTACAGGGGGGCTATATCTATGGCTACACCTTC	CASSLQGGYIYGYTF
TRBJ2-7	few	TRBV29-1	.	TGCAGCGTTGTCGGCCAGGCGACCTACGAGCAGTACTTC	CSVVGQATYEQYF
TRBJ2-1	.	TRBV5-5	.	TGTGCCAGCAGCCTTACCCCGGGACGCCCTGTAAATGAGCAGTTCTTC	CASSLTPGRPVNEQFF
TRBJ1-1	many	TRBV18	.	TGTGCCAGCTCACTAATCGTCTACGCTGAAGCTTTCTTT	CASSLIVYAEAFF
TRBJ2-1	.	TRBV29-1	.	TGCAGCGTGAGACCACCTGGATACAATGAGCAGTTCTTC	CSVRPPGYNEQFF
TRBJ1-1	many	TRBV12-3/TRBV12-4	.	TGTGCCAGCAGTTTACTCGAGAACACTGAAGCTTTCTTT	CASSLLENTEAFF
TRBJ2-2	few	TRBV9	TRBD1	TGTGCCAGCAGCGTAGAGAGGGGGCGCCCCGGGGAGCTGTTTTTT	CASSVERGRPGELFF
TRBJ2-1	.	TRBV5-6	TRBD1	TGTGCCAGCTCTTCAGAGGGGGGACAGGGGTTTGGCAATGAGCAGTTCTTC	CASSSEGGQGFGNEQFF
TRBJ2-7	many	TRBV9	.	TGTGCCAGCAGCGTAGGGGCGGCCGCATCCTACGAGCAGTACTTC	CASSVGAAASYEQYF
TRBJ1-3	.	TRBV4-2	.	TGTGCCAGCAGCCAAGATTCCTTTAAGGACACCTCTGGAAACACCATATATTTT	CASSQDSFKDTSGNTIYF
TRBJ2-2	.	TRBV29-1	TRBD2	TGCAGCGTTGAAGATTTTGCGGGGGGCGGCGGGGAGCTGTTTTTT	CSVEDFAGGGGELFF
TRBJ1-2	many	TRBV12-3/TRBV12-4	.	TGTGCCAGCAGTTTCGGCGAAAGGGACTATGGCTACACCTTC	CASSFGERDYGYTF
TRBJ2-1	.	TRBV7-9	TRBD2	TGTGCCAGCAGCTTAGAGGGGGGACTAGCGGGGGGGCTCTCCTACAATGAGCAGTTCTTC	CASSLEGGLAGGLSYNEQFF
TRBJ2-7	many	TRBV7-9	.	TGTGCCAGCAGCCATGACGGAAGCTCCTACGAGCAGTACTTC	CASSHDGSSYEQYF
TRBJ1-4	few	TRBV29-1	.	TGCAGCGTTGAACCTCAGGGAGGTGAAAAACTGTTTTTT	CSVEPQGGEKLFF
TRBJ2-5	few	TRBV12-3/TRBV12-4	TRBD2	TGTGCCAGCCAGCGGGGGGCTCAAGAGACCCAGTACTTC	CASQRGAQETQYF
TRBJ1-1	few	TRBV29-1	.	TGCAGCGTTGGAGGGGAATCGTACGTGAACACTGAAGCTTTCTTT	CSVGGESYVNTEAFF
TRBJ2-3	.	TRBV5-1	TRBD2	TGCGCCAGCAGCTTGGGGAGCGGGGGTAGCACAGATACGCAGTATTTT	CASSLGSGGSTDTQYF
TRBJ2-5	many	TRBV2	.	TGTGCCAACAGGAAAGAAGAGACCCAGTACTTC	CANRKEETQYF
TRBJ1-1	many	TRBV29-1	.	TGCAGCTACCGTGCACAGGCGAACACTGAAGCTTTCTTT	CSYRAQANTEAFF